Listed below are T cell receptor beta chains from one sample, sequenced in a study of cytomegalovirus exposure and HLA in healthy donors. Produced via immunoSEQ multiplex PCR; TCRdb's table is partial and in-frame only. The table lists 240,000 or so clones, about 80% of them singletons. Sample: PBMCs. Receptor source: a woman in her 40s in good health and CMV-seropositive. Both conserved end residues are part of each CDR3. Fields, in order: clone size, J gene, V gene, D gene, CDR3 protein, CDR3 DNA. The D gene is left open where the match is weak. For some rows the clone size is stated as once, few or many, or as a class when expanded; others skip it.

>NA|TRBJ2-3|TRBV9|TRBD2
CASSANQLLATDTQYF
TGTGCCAGCAGCGCGAACCAATTACTAGCGACAGATACGCAGTATTTT
>NA|TRBJ2-1|TRBV11-3|NA
CASSAGVNEQFF
TGTGCCAGCAGCGCGGGCGTCAATGAGCAGTTCTTC
>NA|TRBJ1-4|TRBV28|NA
CASSPPPGGREKLFF
TGTGCCAGCAGTCCACCCCCGGGGGGCCGTGAAAAACTGTTTTTT
>NA|TRBJ2-7|TRBV30|TRBD1
CAWSAQRTGHEQYF
TGTGCCTGGAGTGCCCAAAGGACAGGCCACGAGCAGTACTTC
>NA|TRBJ1-4|TRBV30|TRBD1
CAWNRGTGSYEKLFF
TGTGCCTGGAACCGAGGGACAGGCTCATATGAAAAACTGTTTTTT
>few|TRBJ2-7|TRBV19|NA
CASSGYPRVSSYEQYF
TGTGCCAGTAGTGGGTACCCCCGGGTTAGCTCCTACGAGCAGTACTTC
>NA|TRBJ1-4|TRBV7-2|TRBD1
CASSFGQGVPNEKLFF
TGTGCCAGCAGCTTTGGACAGGGGGTTCCTAATGAAAAACTGTTTTTT
>NA|TRBJ2-5|TRBV7-8|TRBD2
CASMRTSGSREPQYF
TGTGCCAGCATGCGGACTAGCGGGAGTAGAGAGCCCCAGTACTTC
>few|TRBJ2-4|TRBV27|TRBD2
CASSPGGSGMNIQYF
TGTGCCAGCAGTCCCGGGGGTAGCGGGATGAACATTCAGTACTTC
>NA|TRBJ1-1|TRBV7-3|NA
CASSQGVNTEAFF
TGTGCCAGCAGCCAAGGGGTGAACACTGAAGCTTTCTTT